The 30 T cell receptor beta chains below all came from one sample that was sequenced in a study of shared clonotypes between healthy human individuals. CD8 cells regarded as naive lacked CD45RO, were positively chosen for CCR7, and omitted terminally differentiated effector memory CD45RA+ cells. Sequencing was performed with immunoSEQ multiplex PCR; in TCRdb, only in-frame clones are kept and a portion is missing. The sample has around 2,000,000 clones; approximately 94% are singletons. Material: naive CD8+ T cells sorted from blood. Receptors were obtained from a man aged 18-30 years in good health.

CDR3 sequence (DNA): TGTGCCACTACTCGATGGGGTGATGAAAAACTGTTTTTT. As protein: CATTRWGDEKLFF. The chain is built from TRBV13 and TRBJ1-4; D remains ambiguous. From germline, CDR1 is PRHDT and CDR2 FYEKMQ (reference sequence). Trimming stripped 10 bases from V and 6 bases from J, with 15 bases between. This CDR3 has 13 amino acids.

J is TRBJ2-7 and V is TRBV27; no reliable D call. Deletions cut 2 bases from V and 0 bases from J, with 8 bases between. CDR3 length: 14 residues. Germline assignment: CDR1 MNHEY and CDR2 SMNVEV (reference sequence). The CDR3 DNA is TGTGCCAGCAGTTTAATTGGTGCCTCCTACGAGCAGTACTTC. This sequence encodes CASSLIGASYEQYF.

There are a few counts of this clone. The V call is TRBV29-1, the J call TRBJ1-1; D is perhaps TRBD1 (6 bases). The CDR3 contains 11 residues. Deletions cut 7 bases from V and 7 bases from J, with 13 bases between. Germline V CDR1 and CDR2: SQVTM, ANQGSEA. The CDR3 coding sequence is TGCAGCGGGCAGGGGATGAGTGAAGCTTTCTTT. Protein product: CSGQGMSEAFF.

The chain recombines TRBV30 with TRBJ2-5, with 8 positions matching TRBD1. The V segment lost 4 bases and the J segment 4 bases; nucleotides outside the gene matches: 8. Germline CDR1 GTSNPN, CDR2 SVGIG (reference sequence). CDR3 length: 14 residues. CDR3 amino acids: CAWNQGAGRETQYF. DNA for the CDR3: TGTGCCTGGAATCAGGGGGCGGGCAGAGAGACCCAGTACTTC.

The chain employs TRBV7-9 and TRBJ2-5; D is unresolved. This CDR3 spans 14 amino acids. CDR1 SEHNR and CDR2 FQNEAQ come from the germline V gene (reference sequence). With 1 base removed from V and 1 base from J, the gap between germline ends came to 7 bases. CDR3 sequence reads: CASSLEYFQETQYF. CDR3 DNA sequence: TGTGCCAGCAGCTTAGAATATTTCCAAGAGACCCAGTACTTC.

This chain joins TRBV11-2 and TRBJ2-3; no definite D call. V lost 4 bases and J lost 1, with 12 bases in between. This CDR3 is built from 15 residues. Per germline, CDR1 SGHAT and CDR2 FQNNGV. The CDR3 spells CASSSPSWGTDTQYF. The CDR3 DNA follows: TGTGCCAGCAGCTCCCCCTCATGGGGCACAGATACGCAGTATTTT. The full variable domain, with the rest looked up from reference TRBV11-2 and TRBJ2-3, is EAGVAQSPRYKIIEKRQSVAFWCNPISGHATLYWYQQILGQGPKLLIQFQNNGVVDDSQLPKDRFSAERLKGVDSTLKIQPAKLEDSAVYLCASSSPSWGTDTQYFGPGTRLTVL.

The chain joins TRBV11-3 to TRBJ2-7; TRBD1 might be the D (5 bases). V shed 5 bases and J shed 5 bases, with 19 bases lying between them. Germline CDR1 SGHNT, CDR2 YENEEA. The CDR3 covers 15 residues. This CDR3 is CASSARRAGCHEQYF. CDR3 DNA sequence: TGTGCCAGCAGCGCCAGAAGGGCAGGGTGCCACGAGCAGTACTTC.

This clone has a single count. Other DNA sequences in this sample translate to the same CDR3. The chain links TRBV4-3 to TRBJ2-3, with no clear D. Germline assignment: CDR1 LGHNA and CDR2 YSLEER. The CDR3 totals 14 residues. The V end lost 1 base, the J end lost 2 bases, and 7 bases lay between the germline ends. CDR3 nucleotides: TGCGCCAGCAGCCAAGGTGTGGTCACAGATACGCAGTATTTT. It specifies CASSQGVVTDTQYF.

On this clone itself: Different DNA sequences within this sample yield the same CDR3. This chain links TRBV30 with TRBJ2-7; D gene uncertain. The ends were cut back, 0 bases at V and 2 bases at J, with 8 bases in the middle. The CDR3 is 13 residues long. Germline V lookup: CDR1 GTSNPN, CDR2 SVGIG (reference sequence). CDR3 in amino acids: CAWSVDETYEQYF. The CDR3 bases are TGTGCCTGGAGTGTGGACGAGACCTACGAGCAGTACTTC.

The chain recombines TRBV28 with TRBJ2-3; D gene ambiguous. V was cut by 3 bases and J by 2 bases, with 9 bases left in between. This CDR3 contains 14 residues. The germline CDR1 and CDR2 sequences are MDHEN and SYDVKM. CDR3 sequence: CASSFMSNTDTQYF. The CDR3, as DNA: TGTGCCAGCAGTTTCATGAGTAACACAGATACGCAGTATTTT.

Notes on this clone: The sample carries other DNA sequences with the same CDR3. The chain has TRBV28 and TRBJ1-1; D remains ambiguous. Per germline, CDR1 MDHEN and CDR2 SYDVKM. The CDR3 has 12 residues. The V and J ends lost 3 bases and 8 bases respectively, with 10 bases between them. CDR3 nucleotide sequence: TGTGCCAGCAGTTTGGGCAGGACGGAAGCTTTCTTT. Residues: CASSLGRTEAFF.

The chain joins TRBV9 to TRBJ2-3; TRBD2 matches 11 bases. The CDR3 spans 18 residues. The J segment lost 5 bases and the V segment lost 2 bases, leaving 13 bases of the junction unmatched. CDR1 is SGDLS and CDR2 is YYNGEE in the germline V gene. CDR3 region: CASSVASGGTEAGDTQYF. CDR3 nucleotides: TGTGCCAGCAGCGTGGCTAGCGGGGGGACCGAGGCAGGAGATACGCAGTATTTT.

The DNA for the CDR3 is TGTGCCAGCAGTTTATACCAGGGCTTGAACACTGAAGCTTTCTTT. This encodes CASSLYQGLNTEAFF. The chain employs TRBV27 and TRBJ1-1, with D maybe TRBD1 (5 bases). Trimming pared 1 base from V and 0 bases from J, leaving 9 bases between. Germline lookup yields CDR1 MNHEY and CDR2 SMNVEV (reference sequence). This CDR3 comprises 15 residues.

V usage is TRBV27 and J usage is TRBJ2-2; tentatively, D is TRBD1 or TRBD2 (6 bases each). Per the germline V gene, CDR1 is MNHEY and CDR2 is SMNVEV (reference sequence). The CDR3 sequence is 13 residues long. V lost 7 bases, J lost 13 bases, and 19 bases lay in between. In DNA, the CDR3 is TGTGCCAGCAATACAGAGGGGGGAAGGGGGCTGTTTTTT. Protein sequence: CASNTEGGRGLFF.

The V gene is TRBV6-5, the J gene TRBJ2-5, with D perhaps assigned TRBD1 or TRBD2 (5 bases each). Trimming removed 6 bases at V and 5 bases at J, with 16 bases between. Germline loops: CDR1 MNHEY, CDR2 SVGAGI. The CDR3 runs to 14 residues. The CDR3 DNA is TGTGCCAGCAGCCTGGGACCGGAGGAGGAGACCCAGTACTTC. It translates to CASSLGPEEETQYF.

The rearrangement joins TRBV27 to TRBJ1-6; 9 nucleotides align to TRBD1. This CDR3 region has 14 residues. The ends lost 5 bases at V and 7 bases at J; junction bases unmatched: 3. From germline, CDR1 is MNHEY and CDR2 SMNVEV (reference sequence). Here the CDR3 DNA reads TGTGCCAGCAGTGACAGGGGGGAAAATTCACCCCTCCACTTT. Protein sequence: CASSDRGENSPLHF.

The CDR3 spells CAWRSGYNEQFF. The CDR3 nucleotides read TGTGCCTGGAGAAGCGGTTACAATGAGCAGTTCTTC. This chain joins TRBV30 and TRBJ2-1; the D gene is possibly TRBD2 (5 bases). Germline CDR1 and CDR2: GTSNPN and SVGIG (reference sequence). CDR3 length: 12 residues. Trimming took 3 bases from V and 4 from J, leaving 7 bases between them. Together with reference TRBV30 and TRBJ2-1, the CDR3 gives the full variable domain: SQTIHQWPATLVQPVGSPLSLECTVEGTSNPNLYWYRQAAGRGLQLLFYSVGIGQISSEVPQNLSASRPQDRQFILSSKKLLLSDSGFYLCAWRSGYNEQFFGPGTRLTVL.

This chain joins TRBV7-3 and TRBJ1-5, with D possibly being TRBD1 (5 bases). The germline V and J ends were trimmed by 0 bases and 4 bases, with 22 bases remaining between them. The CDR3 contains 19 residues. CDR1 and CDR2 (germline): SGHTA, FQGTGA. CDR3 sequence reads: CASSLTSTLNGTRNQPQHF. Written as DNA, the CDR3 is TGTGCCAGCAGCTTAACGTCCACCCTGAACGGGACGCGGAATCAGCCCCAGCATTTT.

In nucleotides, the CDR3 is TGTGCCAGCAGTTTCACCGGGACAAAAGAGACCCAGTACTTC. This translates into CASSFTGTKETQYF. V is TRBV6-6 and J is TRBJ2-5; D is perhaps TRBD1 (6 bases). Germline V gene data show CDR1 as MNHNY and CDR2 as SVGAGI (reference sequence). V lost 4 bases and J 3 bases, leaving 12 bases between the germline ends. CDR3 length equals 14 residues.

CDR3 in DNA: TGTGCCAGCAGTTTACGCCTCTCCTACAATGAGCAGTTCTTC. Protein: CASSLRLSYNEQFF. The rearrangement links TRBV28 to TRBJ2-1; D is ambiguous. This CDR3 has 14 residues. Per germline, CDR1 MDHEN and CDR2 SYDVKM. The V gene lost 2 bases and the J gene lost 0 bases, with 5 bases spanning the gap.

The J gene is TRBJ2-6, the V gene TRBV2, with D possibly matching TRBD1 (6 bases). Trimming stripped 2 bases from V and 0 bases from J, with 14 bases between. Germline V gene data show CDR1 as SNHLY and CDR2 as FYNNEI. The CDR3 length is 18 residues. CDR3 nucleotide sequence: TGTGCCAGCAGTGAATTAGGGGGACATTACTCTGGGGCCAACGTCCTGACTTTC. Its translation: CASSELGGHYSGANVLTF.

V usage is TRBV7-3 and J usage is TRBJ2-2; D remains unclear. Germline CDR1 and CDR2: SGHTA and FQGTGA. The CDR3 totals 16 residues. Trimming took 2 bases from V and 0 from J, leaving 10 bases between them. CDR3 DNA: TGTGCCAGCAGCTTACTGACACTCCCGAACACCGGGGAGCTGTTTTTT. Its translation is CASSLLTLPNTGELFF.

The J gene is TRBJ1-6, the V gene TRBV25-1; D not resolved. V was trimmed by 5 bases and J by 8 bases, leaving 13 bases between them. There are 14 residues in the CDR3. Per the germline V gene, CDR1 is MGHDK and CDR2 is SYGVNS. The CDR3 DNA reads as TGTGCCAGCAGTTCGGACTTTCCCCATTCACCCCTCCACTTT. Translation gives CASSSDFPHSPLHF. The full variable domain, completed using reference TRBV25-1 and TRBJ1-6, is EADIYQTPRYLVIGTGKKITLECSQTMGHDKMYWYQQDPGMELHLIHYSYGVNSTEKGDLSSESTVSRIRTEHFPLTLESARPSHTSQYLCASSSDFPHSPLHFGNGTRLTVT.

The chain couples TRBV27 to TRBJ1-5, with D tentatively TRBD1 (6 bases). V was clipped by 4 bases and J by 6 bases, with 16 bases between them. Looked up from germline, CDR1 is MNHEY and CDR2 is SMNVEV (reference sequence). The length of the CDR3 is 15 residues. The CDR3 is CASSSLTTGTQPQHF. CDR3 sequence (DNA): TGTGCCAGCAGTTCTCTAACAACAGGGACTCAGCCCCAGCATTTT.

The CDR3: CASSVGAILARDTQYF. CDR3 DNA: TGTGCCAGCAGCGTAGGGGCAATTCTCGCAAGAGATACGCAGTATTTT. The chain joins TRBV9 to TRBJ2-3; D gene ambiguous. Germline-derived CDR1 and CDR2 are SGDLS and YYNGEE. The CDR3 contains 16 residues. The V and J ends lost 0 bases and 5 bases respectively, with 16 bases between them.

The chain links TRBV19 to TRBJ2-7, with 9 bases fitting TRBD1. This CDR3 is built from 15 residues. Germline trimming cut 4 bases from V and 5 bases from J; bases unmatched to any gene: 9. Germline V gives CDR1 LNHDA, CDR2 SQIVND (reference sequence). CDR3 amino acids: CASSSGTGSVNEQYF. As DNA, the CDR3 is TGTGCCAGTAGTAGCGGGACAGGGAGCGTCAACGAGCAGTACTTC.

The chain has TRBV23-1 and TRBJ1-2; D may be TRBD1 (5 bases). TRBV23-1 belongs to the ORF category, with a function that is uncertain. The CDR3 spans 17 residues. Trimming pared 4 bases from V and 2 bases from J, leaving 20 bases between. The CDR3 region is CASSPRHRFKINYGYTF. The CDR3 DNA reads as TGCGCCAGCAGTCCCCGGCACAGGTTTAAGATAAACTATGGCTACACCTTC.

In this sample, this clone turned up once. In DNA, the CDR3 is TGTGCCAGCAGATTTGGGACAGGGGATTCTGAAAAACTGTTTTTT. Translating it yields CASRFGTGDSEKLFF. This sequence joins TRBV5-6 and TRBJ1-4; 10 bases align to TRBD1. V shed 5 bases, J shed 7 bases, and the junction held 8 bases outside the gene matches. There are 15 residues in the CDR3. Germline V CDR1 and CDR2: SGHDT, YYEEEE. The variable domain in full, with the rest retrieved from reference TRBV5-6 and TRBJ1-4, is DAGVTQSPTHLIKTRGQQVTLRCSPKSGHDTVSWYQQALGQGPQFIFQYYEEEERQRGNFPDRFSGHQFPNYSSELNVNALLLGDSALYLCASRFGTGDSEKLFFGSGTQLSVL.

CDR3 region: CASSTRDRGIETQYF. The CDR3 coding sequence is TGTGCCAGCAGTACACGAGACAGGGGAATTGAGACCCAGTACTTC. The V gene is TRBV6-5, the J gene TRBJ2-5, with TRBD1 matching over 8 bases. Germline CDR1 MNHEY, CDR2 SVGAGI. This CDR3 spans 15 amino acids. J gave up 5 bases and V 5 bases, and 10 bases lay outside the gene matches.

CDR3 residues: CASIRAEAFF. CDR3 nucleotides: TGTGCCAGCATCCGAGCTGAAGCTTTCTTT. The V call is TRBV6-5, the J call TRBJ1-1; D unclear. The germline V and J ends were trimmed by 7 bases and 6 bases, with 6 bases remaining between them. Germline V gene lookup returns CDR1 MNHEY and CDR2 SVGAGI. This CDR3 has 10 residues.